The present entry profiles one T cell receptor (beta chain) with its context. Its specificity is unknown. The same CDR3 is also encoded by other DNA sequences in this sample. The data belong to a study of radiation and T cells in renal cell carcinoma. Across the whole study: Nephrectomy followed 15 Gy stereotactic body radiation by 4 weeks. Findings and caveats of the study: Top tumor clonotypes rose in blood 2 weeks post-radiation, then contracted. No pretreatment tumor biopsies were available for baseline clonotypes.

TCRdb keeps only in-frame clones here, not all; method: immunoSEQ multiplex PCR. The data contain 60,000 to 80,000 clones, roughly 82% of them singletons. The time point: blood 2 weeks post-SBRT. As for treatment: 15 Gy SBRT to primary tumor, nephrectomy 4 weeks later. The V segment lost 6 bases and the J segment 3 bases; nucleotides outside the gene matches: 12. Germline values: CDR1 MNHNY, CDR2 SVGAGI (reference sequence). The CDR3 runs 16 residues. The rearrangement links TRBV6-6 to TRBJ2-7; the match to TRBD2 covers 9 bases. Sequencing used blood, obtained from a patient whose treatment included radiotherapy and nephrectomy. The source is a man aged 55 to 70 with renal cell carcinoma. The chain's CDR3 is CASSPGLAGGYYEQYF. The CDR3 DNA reads TGTGCCAGCAGCCCGGGACTGGCGGGAGGGTACTACGAGCAGTACTTC.